The 22 T cell receptor beta chains listed next were all sequenced from one sample in a study of neurological immune-mediated disorders. Each CDR3 protein is one row after TCRdb ran MiXCR on the 5' RACE reads. Here the sample spans about 38,000 distinct CDR3 sequences, more than 4.5% being singletons. Sample: CD4+ T cells from blood. Receptors were obtained from a man in his late teens or twenties in good health.

This chain links TRBV20-1 with TRBJ2-5; D tentatively fits TRBD1 or TRBD2 (5 bases each). This CDR3 spans 15 amino acids. Germline values: CDR1 DFQATT, CDR2 SNEGSKA (reference sequence). V lost 6 bases and J lost 7, with 24 bases in between. CDR3 coding DNA: TGCAGTGCCGACGCCGAACAGGTCCGGGGAGCGACCCAGTACTTC. Protein product: CSADAEQVRGATQYF.

This clonotype has at least ten counts. As DNA, the CDR3 is TGCGCCAGCAGCCAAGGCATTTATGAAGCTAACTATGGCTACACCTTC. Translating gives CASSQGIYEANYGYTF. The V and J genes are TRBV4-3 and TRBJ1-2; D uncertain. The germline V gene encodes CDR1 LGHNA and CDR2 YSLEER. The CDR3 sequence is 16 residues long. Trimming removed 1 base from V and 0 bases from J, with 12 bases in between.

This clonotype has at least ten counts. The gene calls are TRBV5-5 and TRBJ2-1, with D tentatively TRBD2 (5 bases). CDR1 and CDR2 (germline): SGHKS, YYEKEE (reference sequence). The V gene lost 3 bases and the J gene lost 5 bases, with 9 bases spanning the gap. CDR3 length equals 13 residues. The CDR3 bases are TGTGCCAGCAGCTGGGCGGGTAACAATGAGCAGTTCTTC. It codes for CASSWAGNNEQFF.

This clonotype was recorded at least ten times. The chain has TRBV10-3 and TRBJ1-4; D is unresolved. The CDR3 is 12 residues long. In germline, CDR1 is ENHRY, CDR2 SYGVKD. Trimming removed 9 bases at V and 7 bases at J, with 12 bases between. This CDR3 reads CAIRDPSEKLFF. The DNA of the CDR3 is TGTGCCATACGCGACCCTAGTGAAAAACTGTTTTTT.

This clonotype came up many times. The gene calls are TRBV7-2 and TRBJ2-2; D may match TRBD1 or TRBD2 (5 bases each). The V gene's germline CDR1 is SGHTA and CDR2 FQGNSA. The CDR3 runs 16 residues. Trimming took 1 base from V and 2 from J, leaving 11 bases between them. CDR3 sequence reads: CASSLVGTLNTGELFF. The DNA of the CDR3 is TGTGCCAGCAGCTTAGTAGGGACCCTAAACACCGGGGAGCTGTTTTTT.

The sample holds many counts of this clonotype. The chain combines TRBV5-6 with TRBJ2-2, with 8 positions matching TRBD1. The CDR3 consists of 16 residues. The germline V gene has CDR1 SGHDT and CDR2 YYEEEE. Losses at the gene ends were 4 bases for V and 1 base for J; bases not matched to a gene: 6. This CDR3 reads CASSGQGTRNTGELFF. CDR3 DNA: TGTGCCAGCAGCGGACAGGGAACGCGGAACACCGGGGAGCTGTTTTTT.

This clonotype was counted at least ten times. The chain joins TRBV7-2 to TRBJ2-2, with 13 nucleotides matching TRBD2. The J segment lost 9 bases and the V segment lost 4 bases, leaving 5 bases of the junction unmatched. CDR1 is SGHTA, CDR2 FQGNSA, per germline. The CDR3 is 15 amino acids. The CDR3 reads CASSYTSGGAWELFF. The CDR3 nucleotides are TGTGCCAGCAGCTATACTAGCGGGGGGGCTTGGGAGCTGTTTTTT.

At least ten counts were recorded for this clonotype. V gene TRBV7-6 combines with J gene TRBJ1-2; 9 bases fit TRBD1. Germline assignment: CDR1 SGHVS and CDR2 FNYEAQ. V gave up 5 bases and J gave up 9 bases; unmatched junction bases: 13. This CDR3 contains 15 residues. The CDR3: CASSRAGTGIGSYTF. In DNA, the CDR3 is TGTGCCAGCAGCAGAGCCGGGACAGGGATCGGTAGCTACACCTTC.

This clonotype was detected many times. The chain uses TRBV20-1 and TRBJ1-1; D unresolved. Trimming removed 3 bases from V and 4 bases from J, with 6 bases in between. The V gene's germline CDR1 is DFQATT and CDR2 SNEGSKA (reference sequence). The CDR3 is 11 residues long. The CDR3 reads CSASYITEAFF. The CDR3 DNA is TGCAGTGCTAGTTACATCACTGAAGCTTTCTTT.

This clonotype was counted at least ten times. V gene TRBV7-6 combines with J gene TRBJ1-2; 9 bases align to TRBD1. J gave up 3 bases and V 1 base, and 3 bases lay outside the gene matches. The CDR3 sequence is 15 residues long. CDR1 is SGHVS, CDR2 FNYEAQ, per germline. The CDR3 is CASSLDTGGYYGYTF. In nucleotides, the CDR3 is TGTGCCAGCAGCTTAGATACAGGGGGCTACTATGGCTACACCTTC.

Ten or more counts support this clonotype. The gene calls are TRBV5-1 and TRBJ2-5; 9 bases match TRBD1. There are 15 residues in the CDR3. The germline V gene has CDR1 SGHRS and CDR2 YFSETQ. The V and J ends lost 0 bases and 5 bases, in that order; junction bases with no gene match: 5. The CDR3 DNA sequence: TGCGCCAGCAGCTTGGGGGACAGGGTGTCCGAGACCCAGTACTTC. Its translation is CASSLGDRVSETQYF. Filled out from reference TRBV5-1 and TRBJ2-5, the complete variable domain reads KAGVTQTPRYLIKTRGQQVTLSCSPISGHRSVSWYQQTPGQGLQFLFEYFSETQRNKGNFPGRFSGRQFSNSRSEMNVSTLELGDSALYLCASSLGDRVSETQYFGPGTRLLVL.

This clonotype was seen at least ten times. V is TRBV14 and J is TRBJ2-7; D gene ambiguous. Germline CDR1 reads SGHDN; CDR2 reads FVKESK. This CDR3 contains 11 residues. Trimming took off 1 base at V and 6 bases at J, with 4 bases between the two ends. The CDR3 sequence: CASSQVSEQYF. The CDR3 DNA reads as TGTGCCAGCAGCCAAGTTAGCGAGCAGTACTTC.

This clonotype was observed at least ten times. The genes are TRBV6-2 or TRBV6-3 and TRBJ2-2; tentative D call: TRBD1 (6 bases). This CDR3 is built from 15 residues. The V gene's germline CDR1 is MNHEY and CDR2 SVGEGT. V was trimmed by 2 bases and J by 6 bases, leaving 13 bases between them. The CDR3 region is CASSYEQGFSGELFF. The CDR3 bases are TGTGCCAGCAGTTACGAACAGGGATTCTCCGGGGAGCTGTTTTTT.

This clonotype has at least ten counts. This chain links TRBV12-3 or TRBV12-4 with TRBJ1-1, with D hard to call. V dropped 6 bases and J dropped 1 base, with 9 bases sitting between them. CDR3 length: 13 amino acids. The CDR3, as DNA: TGTGCCAGCAGGCTGGTGGGGAACACTGAAGCTTTCTTT. Amino acid sequence: CASRLVGNTEAFF.

This clonotype was seen at least ten times. This sequence joins TRBV5-1 and TRBJ1-2; the D is unclear. The germline CDR1 and CDR2 sequences are SGHRS and YFSETQ. The CDR3 is 16 residues long. V was cut by 4 bases and J by 7 bases, with 23 bases left in between. CDR3 DNA: TGCGCCAGCAGCCACTGGGATTGGGCGGGCGAAACTGGCTACACCTTC. Amino acid sequence: CASSHWDWAGETGYTF.

This clonotype counts as medium-sized. CDR3 sequence (DNA): TGCAGCGTTGCGCTGAACACCGGGGAGCTGTTTTTT. Translated: CSVALNTGELFF. The chain is built from TRBV29-1 and TRBJ2-2, with no clear D. V lost 4 bases, J lost 1 base, and 4 bases lay in between. The germline gives CDR1 SQVTM, CDR2 ANQGSEA. CDR3 size: 12 residues.

Many counts were recorded for this clonotype. DNA for the CDR3: TGTGCCAGCAGTTACTCGATCGGTGAGCAGTTCTTC. It specifies CASSYSIGEQFF. J is TRBJ2-1 and V is TRBV6-5; D ambiguous. Deletions cut 0 bases from V and 9 bases from J, with 6 bases between. This CDR3 has 12 amino acids. Germline CDR1 reads MNHEY; CDR2 reads SVGAGI.

This clonotype was observed many times. The chain combines TRBV5-1 with TRBJ2-1; D is perhaps TRBD1 or TRBD2 (5 bases each). Trimming stripped 2 bases from V and 2 bases from J, with 14 bases between. Germline CDR1 is SGHRS and CDR2 is YFSETQ. This CDR3 has 16 residues. CDR3 residues: CASSFLGTGTYNEQFF. Written as DNA, the CDR3 is TGCGCCAGCAGCTTTTTAGGGACGGGGACCTACAATGAGCAGTTCTTC.

Ten or more counts support this clonotype. The V gene is TRBV2, the J gene TRBJ2-2; no reliable D call. This CDR3 is built from 15 residues. Germline CDR1 SNHLY, CDR2 FYNNEI. Trimming stripped 9 bases from V and 0 bases from J, with 14 bases between. The CDR3 nucleotides are TGTGCCAGACTGGAAGGAAACCCGAACACCGGGGAGCTGTTTTTT. Its translation is CARLEGNPNTGELFF.

This clonotype occurred many times. This chain joins TRBV6-6 and TRBJ2-6; TRBD1 matches at 10 bases. The CDR3 sequence is 17 residues long. V dropped 5 bases and J dropped 2; count of bases not matched to a gene: 6. CDR1 is MNHNY and CDR2 is SVGAGI in the germline V gene (reference sequence). The CDR3 coding sequence is TGTGCCAGCAGTCCCGGGACAGGGGATCCTGGGGCCAACGTCCTGACTTTC. Translated: CASSPGTGDPGANVLTF.

This clonotype was recorded at least ten times. The rearrangement joins TRBV10-3 to TRBJ2-2; D possibly corresponds to TRBD2 (6 bases). The CDR3 is 14 residues long. Germline V gives CDR1 ENHRY, CDR2 SYGVKD. The V and J ends lost 6 bases and 3 bases respectively, with 11 bases between them. In DNA form, the CDR3 reads TGTGCCATCAGCGCACCGGGGGACACCGGGGAGCTGTTTTTT. Translation: CAISAPGDTGELFF.

This clonotype has ten or more counts. The V and J genes are TRBV20-1 and TRBJ2-3; the match to TRBD2 covers 7 bases. Trimming cost V 7 bases and J 1 base; bases outside gene matches: 5. CDR1 is DFQATT, CDR2 SNEGSKA, per germline (reference sequence). CDR3 size: 13 residues. The CDR3 nucleotides read TGCAGTGAAGAACGGGGGGGCACAGATACGCAGTATTTT. Translating it yields CSEERGGTDTQYF.